This note documents a single T cell receptor (beta chain) sequence. Its antigen remains unknown. TCR beta sequences were obtained from blood CD8+ and CD4+ T cells. These data belong to a study of CD8 T cells in Susac syndrome. Study-wide background: Treatment at blood withdrawal was none, corticosteroids, or intravenous immunoglobulin alone in Susac syndrome patients.

This CDR3 comprises 14 residues. The germline CDR1 and CDR2 sequences are SGHRS and YFSETQ. Trimming left V 1 base short and J 4 bases short, with 11 bases between. Findings and caveats of the study: By the study's own acknowledgment, its TCR sequencing and HLA analysis included relatively few individuals.

Reverse transcription of about 0.45 to 1 ug RNA was performed with random hexamers. TCRdb ran MiXCR on the immunoSEQ multiplex PCR reads and lists one entry per CDR3 protein. The sample has roughly 180,000 distinct CDR3 sequences; over 90% are singletons. Material for sequencing was CD4+ T cells from PBMCs. The sequence was collected from a human donor with Susac syndrome. V gene TRBV5-1 combines with J gene TRBJ2-5; maybe TRBD1 (6 bases). CDR3 nucleotides: TGCGCCAGCAGCTTGTCCCCGGACAGAGAGACCCAGTACTTC. Protein product: CASSLSPDRETQYF.